The 4 T cell receptor beta chains below all came from one sample that was sequenced in a study of T cell changes during pregnancy in multiple sclerosis. Using immunoSEQ multiplex PCR, the repertoire was profiled, and TCRdb retains in-frame clones only, with some absent. The sample lists approximately 130,000 clones, approximately 95% occurring once. The sample here was peripheral blood, taken before pregnancy. The receptors stem from a female donor with multiple sclerosis, enrolled in a pregnancy study.

The J gene is TRBJ1-1, the V gene TRBV5-1; 7 bases line up with TRBD1. Per germline, CDR1 SGHRS and CDR2 YFSETQ. J was trimmed by 5 bases and V by 4 bases; bases with no gene match: 17. The CDR3 length is 17 residues. As DNA, the CDR3 is TGCGCCAGCAGCCACGAATCCGGGACAGAAGGCGGTACTGAAGCTTTCTTT. Protein sequence: CASSHESGTEGGTEAFF.

This sequence joins TRBV9 and TRBJ2-1; D unclear. V was trimmed by 0 bases and J by 3 bases, leaving 4 bases between them. CDR1 SGDLS and CDR2 YYNGEE come from the germline V gene. The CDR3 consists of 13 residues. CDR3 amino acids: CASSVARYNEQFF. As DNA, the CDR3 is TGTGCCAGCAGCGTAGCTCGCTACAATGAGCAGTTCTTC.

CDR3 coding DNA: TGTGCCTGGAGTGTATGGTGGGGTGGGGGGAGCATGAACACTGAAGCTTTCTTT. This sequence encodes CAWSVWWGGGSMNTEAFF. J is TRBJ1-1 and V is TRBV30, with D maybe TRBD1 (5 bases). This CDR3 has 18 amino acids. Germline V lookup: CDR1 GTSNPN, CDR2 SVGIG (reference sequence). V was clipped by 0 bases and J by 0 bases, with 20 bases between them.

The rearrangement joins TRBV4-1 to TRBJ1-5; a weak D match, TRBD1 (5 bases). Germline CDR1 reads MGHRA; CDR2 reads YSYEKL. V gave up 2 bases and J gave up 7 bases, with 18 bases separating them. The CDR3 consists of 16 residues. The CDR3 DNA follows: TGCGCCAGCAGCCAACCAGACAGTGGGTGGTACCAGCCCCAGCATTTT. It translates to CASSQPDSGWYQPQHF.